The clone carrying this T cell receptor beta chain showed up many times. Its antigen remains unknown. The sample is drawn from a study of CD8 T cells in ankylosing spondylitis. Study results and limitations: For ankylosing spondylitis blood, a TCR beta motif of roughly 8 highly homologous variants appeared characteristic. Reportedly, matched ankylosing spondylitis synovial fluid was significantly enriched for disease-linked clones. Disease-linked clones were found to be CD8+ and relatively rare in peripheral blood.

Trimming took off 5 bases at V and 3 bases at J, with 14 bases between the two ends. This CDR3 comprises 14 residues. The V gene's germline CDR1 is MNHNS and CDR2 SASEGT. TCR beta libraries were made by quantitative 5'-RACE with molecular barcodes. TCRdb re-derived calls from the 5' RACE reads in MiXCR, one entry per CDR3 protein. The data hold some 130,000 distinct CDR3 sequences, with roughly 6.6% observed a single time. Sequencing was done on a sample of blood, either unsorted or a sorted T cell fraction (not recorded which). The sequence derives from a female donor with ankylosing spondylitis or in good health (not recorded which). The gene calls are TRBV6-1 and TRBJ2-7; D tentatively reads TRBD1 or TRBD2 (6 bases each). Written as DNA, the CDR3 is TGTGCCAGCAGTCAGCGCGGGACAAACTACGAGCAGTACTTC. It translates to CASSQRGTNYEQYF.